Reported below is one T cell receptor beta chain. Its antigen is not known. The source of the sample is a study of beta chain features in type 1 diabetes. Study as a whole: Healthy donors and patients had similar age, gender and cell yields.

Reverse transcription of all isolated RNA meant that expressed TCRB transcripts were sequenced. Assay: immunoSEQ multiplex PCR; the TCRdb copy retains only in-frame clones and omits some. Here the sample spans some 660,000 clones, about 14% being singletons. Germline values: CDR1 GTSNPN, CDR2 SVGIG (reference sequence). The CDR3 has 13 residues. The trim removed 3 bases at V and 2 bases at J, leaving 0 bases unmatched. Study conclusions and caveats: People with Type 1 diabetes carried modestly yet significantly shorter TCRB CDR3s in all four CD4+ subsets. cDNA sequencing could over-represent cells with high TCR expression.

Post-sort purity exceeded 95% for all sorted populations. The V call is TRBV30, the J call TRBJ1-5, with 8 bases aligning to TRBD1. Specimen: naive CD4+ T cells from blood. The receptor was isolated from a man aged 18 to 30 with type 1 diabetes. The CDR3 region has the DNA TGTGCCTGGAGGGACAGGGGCAATCAGCCCCAGCATTTT. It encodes CAWRDRGNQPQHF.